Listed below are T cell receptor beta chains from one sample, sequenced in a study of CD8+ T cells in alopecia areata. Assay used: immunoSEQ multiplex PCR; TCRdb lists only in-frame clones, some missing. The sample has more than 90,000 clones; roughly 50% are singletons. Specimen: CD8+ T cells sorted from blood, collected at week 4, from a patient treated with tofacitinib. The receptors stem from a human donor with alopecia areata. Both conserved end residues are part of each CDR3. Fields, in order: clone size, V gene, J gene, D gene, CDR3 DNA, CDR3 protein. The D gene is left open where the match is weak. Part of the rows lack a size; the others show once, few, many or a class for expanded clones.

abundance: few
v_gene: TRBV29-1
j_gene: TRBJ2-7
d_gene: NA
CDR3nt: TGCAGCGTTGAGTGGGGGGACGAGCAGTACTTC
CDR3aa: CSVEWGDEQYF

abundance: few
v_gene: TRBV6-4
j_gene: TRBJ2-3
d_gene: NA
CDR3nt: TGTGCCAGCAGTGACTCTAACACAGATACGCAGTATTTT
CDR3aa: CASSDSNTDTQYF

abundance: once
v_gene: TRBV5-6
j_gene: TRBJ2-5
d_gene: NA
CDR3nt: TGTGCCAGCAGCTTGGCTGCCAGCGAGGCCCAAGAGACCCAGTACTTC
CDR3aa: CASSLAASEAQETQYF

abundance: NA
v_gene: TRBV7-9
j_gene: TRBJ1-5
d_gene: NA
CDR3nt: TGTGCCAGCAGCACATCCTCAGCCCAGGGCGGTCAGCCCCAGCATTTT
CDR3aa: CASSTSSAQGGQPQHF

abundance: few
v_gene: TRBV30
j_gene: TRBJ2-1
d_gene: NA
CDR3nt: TGTGCCTGGAGTGTACTCCCCCTGGAGCAGTTCTTC
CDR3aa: CAWSVLPLEQFF

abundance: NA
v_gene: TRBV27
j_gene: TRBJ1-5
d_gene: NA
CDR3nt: TGTGCCAGCAGTCCGTCGGGGGCAGGGCAGCCCCAGCATTTT
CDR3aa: CASSPSGAGQPQHF

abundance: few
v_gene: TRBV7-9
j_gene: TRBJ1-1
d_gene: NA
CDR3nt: TGTGCCAGCAGGCCCCCTCCCCCGCTGAACACTGAAGCTTTCTTT
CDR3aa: CASRPPPPLNTEAFF

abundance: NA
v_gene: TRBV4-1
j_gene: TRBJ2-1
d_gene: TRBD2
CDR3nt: TGCGCCAGCAGCCCCTATCATGCAGCGGGGGCCAAGGGGGGTGAGCAGTTCTTC
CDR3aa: CASSPYHAAGAKGGEQFF

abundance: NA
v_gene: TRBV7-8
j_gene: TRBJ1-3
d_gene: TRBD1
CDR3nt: TGTGCCAGCAGCTTAGGAGGGACAGGGGGCAACACCATATATTTT
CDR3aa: CASSLGGTGGNTIYF

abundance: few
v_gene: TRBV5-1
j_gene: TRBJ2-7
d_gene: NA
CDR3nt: TGCGCCAGCAGCTTGGGACAGCTAAGATACGAGCAGTACTTC
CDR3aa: CASSLGQLRYEQYF

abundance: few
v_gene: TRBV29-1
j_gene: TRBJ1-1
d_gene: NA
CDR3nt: TGCAGCGTTGATCCCACAGGGAACACTGAAGCTTTCTTT
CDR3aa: CSVDPTGNTEAFF

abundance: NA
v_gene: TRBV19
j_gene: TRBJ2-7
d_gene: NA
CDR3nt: TGTGCCAGTAGTATAGGGCCGGGTCCCTACGAGCAGTACTTC
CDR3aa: CASSIGPGPYEQYF

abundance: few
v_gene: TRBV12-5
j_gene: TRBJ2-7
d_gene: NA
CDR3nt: TGTGCTAGTGGTTCCCCCCATGGGTACGAGCAGTACTTC
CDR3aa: CASGSPHGYEQYF

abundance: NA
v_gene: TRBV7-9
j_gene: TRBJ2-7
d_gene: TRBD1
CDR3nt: TGTGCCAGCAGCTTAGCGGCACAGGGGGTTTGGTGGCAGTACTTC
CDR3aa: CASSLAAQGVWWQYF

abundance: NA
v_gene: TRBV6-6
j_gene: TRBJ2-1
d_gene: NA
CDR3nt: TGTGCCAGCAGCGGAGGTAATGAGCAGTTCTTC
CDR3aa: CASSGGNEQFF

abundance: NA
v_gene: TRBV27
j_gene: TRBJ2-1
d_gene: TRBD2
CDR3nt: TGTGCCAGCAGGGCGGGGGAAGCCTACAATGAGCAGTTCTTC
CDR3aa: CASRAGEAYNEQFF

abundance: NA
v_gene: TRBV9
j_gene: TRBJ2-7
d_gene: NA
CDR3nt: TGTGCCAGCAGCGTAGGGCCCCCCATATCCTACGAGCAGTACTTC
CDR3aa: CASSVGPPISYEQYF

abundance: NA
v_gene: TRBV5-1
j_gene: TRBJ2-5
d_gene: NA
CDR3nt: TGCGCCAGCAGCTCGTATGACAGTCAAGAGACCCAGTACTTC
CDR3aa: CASSSYDSQETQYF

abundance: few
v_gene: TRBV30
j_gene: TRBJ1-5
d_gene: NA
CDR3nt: TGTGCCTGGAGTGTGCCATATAGCAATCAGCCCCAGCATTTT
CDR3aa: CAWSVPYSNQPQHF

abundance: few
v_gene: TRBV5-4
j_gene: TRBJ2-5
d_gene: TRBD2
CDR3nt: TGTGCCAGCAGCGGCTTTTCCGGGACTAGCGAGTACTTC
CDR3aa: CASSGFSGTSEYF

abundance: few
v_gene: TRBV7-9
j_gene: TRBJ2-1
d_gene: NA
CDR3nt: TGTGCCAGCAGCTTAGTCGACCCGCCGGGCTACAATGAGCAGTTCTTC
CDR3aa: CASSLVDPPGYNEQFF

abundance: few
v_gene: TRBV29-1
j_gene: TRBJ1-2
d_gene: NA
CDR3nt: TGCAGCGGGTGGGGGAGCTATGGCTACACCTTC
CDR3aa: CSGWGSYGYTF

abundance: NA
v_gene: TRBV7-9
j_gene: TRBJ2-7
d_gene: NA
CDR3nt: TGTGCCAGCAGCTTAGTGGCGGGGGCCGCGGACTACGAGCAGTACTTC
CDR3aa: CASSLVAGAADYEQYF

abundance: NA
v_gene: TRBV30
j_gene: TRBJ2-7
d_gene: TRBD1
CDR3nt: TGTGCCTGCCAACCGGGACAGGGGGCTAACGAGCAGTACTTC
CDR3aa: CACQPGQGANEQYF

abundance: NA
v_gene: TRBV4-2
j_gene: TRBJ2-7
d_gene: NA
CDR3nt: TGTGCCAGCAGCCAAGATTTGGGTGGGGGGGCATCCTACGAGCAGTACTTC
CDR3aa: CASSQDLGGGASYEQYF

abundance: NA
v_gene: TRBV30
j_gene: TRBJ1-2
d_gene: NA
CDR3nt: TGTGCCTGGAGTCCTTCTATCAGGGACGGCTACACCTTC
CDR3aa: CAWSPSIRDGYTF

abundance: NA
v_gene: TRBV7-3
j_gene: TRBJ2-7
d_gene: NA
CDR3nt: TGTGCCAGCAGCTCCGGGCCTTCCTACGAGCAGTACTTC
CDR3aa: CASSSGPSYEQYF